The 14 T cell receptor beta chains given below trace back to one sample, sequenced in a study of blood T cell repertoires in COVID-19. Sequencing used immunoSEQ multiplex PCR; TCRdb keeps in-frame clones, though not all of them. The sample lists around 110,000 clones; over 60% were seen once. Material: peripheral blood. All receptors derive from a man older than 75 with COVID-19, enrolled during active disease.

This clone was recorded only once. The chain recombines TRBV27 with TRBJ2-5; D may be TRBD2 (6 bases). In germline, CDR1 is MNHEY, CDR2 SMNVEV (reference sequence). Trimming removed 5 bases from V and 10 bases from J, with 26 bases in between. The CDR3 is 16 amino acids. The CDR3 is CASSLTSGTATGDQYF. The CDR3 nucleotides read TGTGCCAGCAGTCTCACTTCCGGGACTGCCACCGGGGACCAGTACTTC.

The chain links TRBV9 to TRBJ2-3; 7 bases match TRBD1. CDR3 length equals 15 residues. Germline CDR1 is SGDLS and CDR2 is YYNGEE. With 0 bases clipped from V and 5 bases from J, the junction kept 6 bases outside the gene matches. Written as DNA, the CDR3 is TGTGCCAGCAGCGTAGAAGAGGGGGCGGGAGATACGCAGTATTTT. It specifies CASSVEEGAGDTQYF.

This clone was picked up one time. The rearrangement uses TRBV3-1 (or the pseudogene TRBV3-2) and TRBJ1-1, with 7 nucleotides matching TRBD1. Germline V CDR1 and CDR2: LGHDT, YNNKEL (reference sequence). V gave up 4 bases and J gave up 4 bases; unmatched junction bases: 3. The CDR3 spans 13 residues. The CDR3 region is CASSPGGFTEAFF. CDR3 nucleotides: TGTGCCAGCAGCCCAGGGGGATTCACTGAAGCTTTCTTT.

This clone came up once. The chain links TRBV18 to TRBJ2-7, with 8 positions matching TRBD2. V was pared by 3 bases and J by 5 bases, with 6 bases of the junction left unmatched. The CDR3 runs to 14 residues. Germline CDR1 and CDR2: KGHSH and LQKENI. CDR3 loop: CASSPRTSLDEQYF. For the CDR3, the DNA is TGTGCCAGCTCACCTAGGACTAGCCTTGACGAGCAGTACTTC.

The chain combines TRBV28 with TRBJ1-3; D ambiguous. CDR1 is MDHEN, CDR2 SYDVKM, per germline. V lost 2 bases and J 2 bases, leaving 7 bases between the germline ends. This CDR3 is 14 amino acids long. Here the CDR3 DNA reads TGTGCCAGCAGTTTAGGTTCGGCTGGAAACACCATATATTTT. The encoded protein is CASSLGSAGNTIYF.

This clone occurred a few times. The DNA of the CDR3 is TGTGCCAGCAGTCCCCACTACGTGCGGGAGGGCCTTGCAGATGAGCAGTTCTTC. Translated, it gives CASSPHYVREGLADEQFF. This sequence joins TRBV27 and TRBJ2-1, with 9 bases matching TRBD2. CDR1 is MNHEY and CDR2 is SMNVEV in the germline V gene (reference sequence). The CDR3 is 18 amino acids. The trim removed 5 bases at V and 8 bases at J, leaving 19 bases unmatched.

The chain links TRBV28 to TRBJ2-7, with D maybe TRBD1 (6 bases). The germline CDR1 and CDR2 sequences are MDHEN and SYDVKM. V lost 1 base, J lost 1 base, and 11 bases lay in between. This CDR3 contains 15 residues. This CDR3 reads CASSLSGTRSYEQYF. The DNA of the CDR3 is TGTGCCAGCAGTTTATCCGGGACACGTTCCTACGAGCAGTACTTC.

This rearrangement joins TRBV6-1 to TRBJ1-1, with D possibly being TRBD1 (5 bases). The germline V gene encodes CDR1 MNHNS and CDR2 SASEGT. Trimming stripped 4 bases from V and 0 bases from J, with 15 bases between. This CDR3 region has 16 residues. The CDR3 bases are TGTGCCAGCAGTGGTCCTTTACAGGTCATGAACACTGAAGCTTTCTTT. Its protein product is CASSGPLQVMNTEAFF.

V gene TRBV6-6 combines with J gene TRBJ1-6, with 7 bases matching TRBD1. Germline lookup yields CDR1 MNHNY and CDR2 SVGAGI (reference sequence). Trimming removed 7 bases from V and 3 bases from J; junction bases left unmatched: 9. The CDR3 is 16 amino acids. The chain's CDR3 is CASTQGQALYNSPLHF. The CDR3, as DNA: TGTGCCAGCACCCAAGGACAGGCACTCTATAATTCACCCCTCCACTTT.

The rearrangement joins TRBV2 to TRBJ2-1, with a tentative D call TRBD1 (5 bases). CDR3 size: 12 residues. The germline CDR1 and CDR2 sequences are SNHLY and FYNNEI. V lost 8 bases and J 2 bases, leaving 7 bases between the germline ends. CDR3 coding DNA: TGTGCCAGCTCAGGGACCTACAATGAGCAGTTCTTC. Translating it yields CASSGTYNEQFF.

This clone has a handful of counts. J is TRBJ1-1 and V is TRBV5-1; 7 bases align to TRBD1. V dropped 4 bases and J dropped 1; count of bases not matched to a gene: 4. This CDR3 contains 14 residues. Germline V gives CDR1 SGHRS, CDR2 YFSETQ. The CDR3 DNA follows: TGCGCCAGCAGCGATCAGGGGGGGAACACTGAAGCTTTCTTT. It is translated as CASSDQGGNTEAFF.

The V gene is TRBV6-5, the J gene TRBJ1-2; 7 bases fit TRBD1. Germline trimming cut 1 base from V and 8 bases from J; bases unmatched to any gene: 7. The CDR3 extends over 14 amino acids. Germline V gives CDR1 MNHEY, CDR2 SVGAGI. CDR3 residues: CASSYYDRERGYTF. The CDR3 DNA sequence: TGTGCCAGCAGTTACTATGACAGGGAGAGAGGCTACACCTTC.

The chain combines TRBV28 with TRBJ1-5; 7 bases are shared with TRBD1. The CDR3 contains 15 residues. CDR1 MDHEN and CDR2 SYDVKM come from the germline V gene. J lost 7 bases, V lost 5 bases, and 11 bases had no gene match. The CDR3, as DNA: TGTGCCAGCAGTGTGAAGGGACAGAGGGCCCAGCCCCAGCATTTT. Translation: CASSVKGQRAQPQHF. Complete variable domain (other parts from reference TRBV28 and TRBJ1-5): DVKVTQSSRYLVKRTGEKVFLECVQDMDHENMFWYRQDPGLGLRLIYFSYDVKMKEKGDIPEGYSVSREKKERFSLILESASTNQTSMYLCASSVKGQRAQPQHFGDGTRLSIL.

The chain carries TRBV5-6 and TRBJ2-7; D may be TRBD2 (7 bases). In germline, CDR1 is SGHDT, CDR2 YYEEEE. This CDR3 contains 16 residues. Trimming removed 4 bases from V and 2 bases from J, with 19 bases in between. The CDR3 coding sequence is TGTGCCAGCAGCATAAGAAGGGGGGGAGATCCCTACGAGCAGTACTTC. Its protein is CASSIRRGGDPYEQYF.